Listed below are T cell receptor beta chains from one sample, sequenced in a study of blood T cells in healthy people across ages. MiXCR, applied by TCRdb to the 5' RACE reads, yields one record per CDR3 protein. The data show some 900,000 distinct CDR3 sequences, around 48% seen once. Sequenced: blood. Receptor source: a man younger than 40 in good health. Both conserved end residues are part of each CDR3. The D gene is left open where the match is weak. Clone size is not always given. Where it is, it says once, few, many or a class for expanded clones.

clone_size j_call v_call d_call cdr3_aa cdr3_nt
few TRBJ2-1 TRBV9 - CASSAGIDEQFF TGTGCCAGCAGCGCGGGTATTGATGAGCAGTTCTTC
- TRBJ1-2 TRBV28 TRBD1 CASSPPGQGIYGYTF TGTGCCAGCAGCCCCCCCGGACAGGGAATCTATGGCTACACCTTC
- TRBJ2-1 TRBV24-1 - CATSDSDFQETQFF TGTGCCACCAGTGACTCCGACTTCCAAGAGACCCAGTTCTTC
- TRBJ1-2 TRBV6-2/TRBV6-3 TRBD1 CASSSPGQIYGYTF TGTGCCAGCAGTTCTCCGGGACAGATCTATGGCTACACCTTC
few TRBJ1-5 TRBV28 - CASSPYYLADYSNQPQHF TGTGCCAGCAGTCCCTACTATCTAGCGGATTATAGCAATCAGCCCCAGCATTTT
- TRBJ1-2 TRBV29-1 - CSAEDMGRDFLSYTF TGCAGCGCTGAAGATATGGGCAGGGATTTTCTGAGCTACACCTTC
- TRBJ2-3 TRBV5-5 - CASSLPGLGTDTQYF TGTGCCAGCAGCTTGCCCGGGCTCGGCACAGATACGCAGTATTTT
- TRBJ2-5 TRBV10-3 TRBD2 CAISGLGLQETQYF TGTGCCATCAGTGGGTTGGGACTACAAGAGACCCAGTACTTC
- TRBJ2-3 TRBV27 TRBD2 CASSLSSGGWDTQYF TGTGCCAGCAGTTTATCTAGCGGGGGATGGGATACGCAGTATTTT
- TRBJ2-7 TRBV28 - CASSFSGRASYEQYF TGTGCCAGCAGTTTCTCTGGACGGGCCTCCTACGAGCAGTACTTC
- TRBJ2-3 TRBV20-1 - CSASRGLISTDTQYF TGCAGTGCTAGCCGTGGGCTGATTAGCACAGATACGCAGTATTTT
- TRBJ2-7 TRBV27 TRBD1 CASSSTGTGVSEQYF TGTGCCAGCAGTTCCACCGGGACAGGGGTGAGCGAGCAGTACTTC
- TRBJ2-1 TRBV20-1 TRBD2 CSARDTKRGNRNEQFF TGCAGTGCTAGAGATACGAAGCGGGGTAATAGGAATGAGCAGTTCTTC
few TRBJ1-2 TRBV3-1 - CASSQDTGANYGYTF TGTGCCAGCAGCCAAGATACCGGGGCGAACTATGGCTACACCTTC
- TRBJ2-3 TRBV20-1 - CSASYKGADTRYF TGCAGTGCTAGCTACAAAGGAGCAGATACACGGTATTTT
few TRBJ1-2 TRBV25-1 - CASSESGRNYGYTF TGTGCCAGCAGTGAATCTGGACGGAACTATGGCTACACCTTC
- TRBJ2-5 TRBV2 - CASSEPRNRRETQYF TGTGCCAGCAGTGAACCTAGAAACAGGCGGGAGACCCAGTACTTC
- TRBJ2-1 TRBV4-1 - CASSLRGLRQEQFF TGCGCCAGCAGCCTCCGGGGTTTAAGGCAAGAGCAGTTCTTC
- TRBJ2-5 TRBV5-1 TRBD1 CASSLLGQRRETQYF TGCGCCAGCAGCTTGTTGGGACAGCGAAGAGAGACCCAGTACTTC
few TRBJ1-1 TRBV4-2 - CASSQDRIQAFF TGTGCCAGCAGCCAAGACCGTATTCAAGCTTTCTTT
few TRBJ2-5 TRBV21-1 - CASSKGAGIQETQYF TGTGCCAGCAGCAAAGGGGCAGGAATACAAGAGACCCAGTACTTC
few TRBJ1-2 TRBV4-3 - CASSQGRAGDMNYGYTF TGCGCCAGCAGCCAAGGTCGCGCAGGGGACATGAACTATGGCTACACCTTC
- TRBJ1-2 TRBV5-1 - CASSSGGLDGYTF TGCGCCAGCAGCTCGGGGGGTTTGGATGGCTACACCTTC
- TRBJ2-2 TRBV13 - CASSLGPLTNTGELFF TGTGCCAGCAGCTTAGGACCACTAACGAACACCGGGGAGCTGTTTTTT
- TRBJ2-5 TRBV7-9 - CASSLQGPLQETQYF TGTGCCAGCAGCTTGCAGGGACCATTACAAGAGACCCAGTACTTC
- TRBJ1-4 TRBV20-1 TRBD1 CSARDLPGQGNEKLFF TGCAGTGCTAGAGATCTCCCGGGACAGGGCAATGAAAAACTGTTTTTT
- TRBJ1-5 TRBV20-1 TRBD1 CSASGFPGQPLNQPQHF TGCAGTGCTAGTGGGTTCCCGGGACAGCCACTCAATCAGCCCCAGCATTTT
- TRBJ2-7 TRBV28 TRBD2 CATGAGGRGNDEQYF TGTGCCACCGGTGCGGGGGGGCGAGGGAACGACGAGCAGTACTTC
- TRBJ2-1 TRBV6-1 - CASRGTGRGETYNEQFF TGTGCCAGCAGAGGTACGGGGCGGGGCGAGACCTACAATGAGCAGTTCTTC
- TRBJ2-1 TRBV5-1 TRBD1 CASSRALGTGGSNEQFF TGCGCCAGCAGCCGCGCCCTAGGGACAGGGGGGTCCAATGAGCAGTTCTTC
- TRBJ2-3 TRBV7-3 - CASSFESGDTQYF TGTGCCAGCAGCTTCGAGTCGGGAGATACGCAGTATTTT
- TRBJ2-5 TRBV4-1 TRBD1 CASSQFGSGQVVQETQYF TGCGCCAGCAGCCAATTCGGTTCGGGACAGGTAGTACAAGAGACCCAGTACTTC
- TRBJ2-5 TRBV3-1 - CASSHSGYQRETQYF TGTGCCAGCAGCCACTCAGGGTATCAGCGAGAGACCCAGTACTTC
- TRBJ1-1 TRBV4-3 - CASSQDGVEETEAFF TGCGCCAGCAGCCAAGATGGAGTCGAGGAAACTGAAGCTTTCTTT
- TRBJ2-1 TRBV10-3 - CAISDTWIPGDEQFF TGTGCCATCAGTGACACATGGATCCCTGGGGATGAGCAGTTCTTC
- TRBJ2-4 TRBV6-2/TRBV6-3 - CASSYDGLAKNIQYF TGTGCCAGCAGTTACGACGGGCTAGCCAAAAACATTCAGTACTTC
- TRBJ1-1 TRBV30 - CAWSWVRNTEAFF TGTGCCTGGAGTTGGGTGAGAAACACTGAAGCTTTCTTT
many TRBJ2-7 TRBV3-1 - CASSQEAGTYYEQYF TGTGCCAGCAGCCAAGAGGCCGGGACCTACTACGAGCAGTACTTC
few TRBJ1-4 TRBV7-9 - CASSLSNTNEKLFF TGTGCCAGCAGCTTAAGCAATACTAATGAAAAACTGTTTTTT
many TRBJ2-7 TRBV29-1 - CSVENEQYF TGCAGCGTTGAGAACGAGCAGTACTTC
once TRBJ1-1 TRBV10-3 - CAISEAGSGGTEAFF TGTGCCATCAGTGAGGCTGGGTCGGGGGGCACTGAAGCTTTCTTT
few TRBJ2-7 TRBV11-3 TRBD2 CASSLGGGASNEQYF TGTGCCAGCAGCTTAGGCGGGGGGGCTTCGAACGAGCAGTACTTC
- TRBJ2-4 TRBV6-1 - CASRGGQGMRAKNIQYF TGTGCCAGCAGGGGCGGGCAGGGGATGAGGGCCAAAAACATTCAGTACTTC
few TRBJ1-1 TRBV7-9 - CASTGTDEAFF TGTGCCAGCACTGGGACGGATGAAGCTTTCTTT
once TRBJ2-7 TRBV21-1 - CASLPKPHEQYF TGTGCCTCACTTCCTAAGCCCCACGAGCAGTACTTC